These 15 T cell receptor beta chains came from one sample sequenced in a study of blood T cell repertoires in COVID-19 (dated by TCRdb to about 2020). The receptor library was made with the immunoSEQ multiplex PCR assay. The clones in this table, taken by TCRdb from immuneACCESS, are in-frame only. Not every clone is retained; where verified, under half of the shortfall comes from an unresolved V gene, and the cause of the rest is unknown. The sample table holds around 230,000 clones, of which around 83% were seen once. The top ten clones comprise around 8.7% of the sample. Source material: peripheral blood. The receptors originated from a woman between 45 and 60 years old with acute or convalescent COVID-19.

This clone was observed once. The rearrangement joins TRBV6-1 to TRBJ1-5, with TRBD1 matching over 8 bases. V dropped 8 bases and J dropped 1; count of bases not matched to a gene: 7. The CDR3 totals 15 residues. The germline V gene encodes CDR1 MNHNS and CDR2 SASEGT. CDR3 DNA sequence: TGTGCCAGCGGACCTACAGGGGGAAGCAATCAGCCCCAGCATTTT. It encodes CASGPTGGSNQPQHF.

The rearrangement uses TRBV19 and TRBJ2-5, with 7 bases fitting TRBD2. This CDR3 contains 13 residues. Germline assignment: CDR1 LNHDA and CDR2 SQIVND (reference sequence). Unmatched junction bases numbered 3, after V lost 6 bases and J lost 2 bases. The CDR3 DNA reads TGTGCCAGTAGAAAGCGGGAACAAGAGACCCAGTACTTC. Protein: CASRKREQETQYF.

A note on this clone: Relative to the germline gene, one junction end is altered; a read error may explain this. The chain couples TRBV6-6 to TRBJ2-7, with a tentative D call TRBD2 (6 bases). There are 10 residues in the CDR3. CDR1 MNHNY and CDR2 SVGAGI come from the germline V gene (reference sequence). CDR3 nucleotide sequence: TGTGCCAGCGGGGACTTTCTGCGCTTTTTC. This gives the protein CASGDFLRFF.

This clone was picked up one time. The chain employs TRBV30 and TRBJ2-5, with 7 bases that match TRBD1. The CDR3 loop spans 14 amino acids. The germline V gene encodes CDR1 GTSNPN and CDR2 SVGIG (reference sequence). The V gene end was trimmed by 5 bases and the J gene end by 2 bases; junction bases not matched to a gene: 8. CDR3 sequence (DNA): TGTGCCTGGGTCTTACAGGGGATTCAAGAGACCCAGTACTTC. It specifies CAWVLQGIQETQYF.

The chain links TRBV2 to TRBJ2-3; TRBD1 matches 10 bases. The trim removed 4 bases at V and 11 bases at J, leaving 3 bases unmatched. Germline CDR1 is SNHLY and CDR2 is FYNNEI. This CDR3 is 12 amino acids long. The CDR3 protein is CASSVGDRGQYF. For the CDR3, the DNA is TGTGCCAGCAGTGTGGGGGACAGGGGGCAGTATTTT.

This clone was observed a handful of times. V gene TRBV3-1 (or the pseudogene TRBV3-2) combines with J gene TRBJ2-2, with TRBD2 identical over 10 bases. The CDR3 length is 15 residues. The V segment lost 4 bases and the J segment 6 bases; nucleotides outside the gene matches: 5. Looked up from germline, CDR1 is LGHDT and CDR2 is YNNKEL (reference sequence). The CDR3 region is CASSPSGRVPGELFF. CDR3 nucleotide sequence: TGTGCCAGCAGCCCTAGCGGGAGAGTTCCCGGGGAGCTGTTTTTT.

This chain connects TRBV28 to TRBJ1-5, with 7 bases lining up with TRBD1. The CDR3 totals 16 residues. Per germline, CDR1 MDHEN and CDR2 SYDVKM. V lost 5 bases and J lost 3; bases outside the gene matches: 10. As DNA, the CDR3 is TGTGCCAGCAGTCCCCGACAGGGTGGGATCAATCAGCCCCAGCATTTT. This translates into CASSPRQGGINQPQHF.

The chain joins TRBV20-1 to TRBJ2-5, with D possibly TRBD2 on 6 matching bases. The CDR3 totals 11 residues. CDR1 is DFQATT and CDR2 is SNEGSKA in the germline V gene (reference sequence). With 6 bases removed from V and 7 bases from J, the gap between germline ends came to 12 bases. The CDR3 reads CSATNGGTQYF. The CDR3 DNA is TGCAGTGCGACAAACGGGGGGACCCAGTACTTC.

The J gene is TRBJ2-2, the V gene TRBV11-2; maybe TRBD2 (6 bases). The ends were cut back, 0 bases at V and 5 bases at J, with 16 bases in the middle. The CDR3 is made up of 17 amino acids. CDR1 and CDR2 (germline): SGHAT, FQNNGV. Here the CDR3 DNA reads TGTGCCAGCAGCTTAGATGGGAGGAAAGAGAATACCGGGGAGCTGTTTTTT. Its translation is CASSLDGRKENTGELFF.

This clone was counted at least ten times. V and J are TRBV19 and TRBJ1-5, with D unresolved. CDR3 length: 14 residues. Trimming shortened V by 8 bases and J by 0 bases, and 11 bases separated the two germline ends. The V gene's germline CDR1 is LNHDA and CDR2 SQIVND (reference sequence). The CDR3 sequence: CASGLRFSNQPQHF. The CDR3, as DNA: TGTGCCAGTGGGCTACGGTTTAGCAATCAGCCCCAGCATTTT.

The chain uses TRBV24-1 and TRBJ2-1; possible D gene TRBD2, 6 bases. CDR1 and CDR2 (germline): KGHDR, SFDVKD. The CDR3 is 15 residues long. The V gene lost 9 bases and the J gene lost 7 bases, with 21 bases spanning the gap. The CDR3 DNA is TGTGCCACCTCCTCTGGGCTAGCGCATAGAAATGAGCAGTTCTTC. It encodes CATSSGLAHRNEQFF.

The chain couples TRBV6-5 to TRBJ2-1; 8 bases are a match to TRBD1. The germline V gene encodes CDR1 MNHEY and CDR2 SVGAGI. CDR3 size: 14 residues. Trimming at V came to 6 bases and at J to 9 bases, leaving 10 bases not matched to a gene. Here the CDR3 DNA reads TGTGCCAGCAGACCCCGGACAGGGTGGGCTGAGCAGTTCTTC. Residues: CASRPRTGWAEQFF.

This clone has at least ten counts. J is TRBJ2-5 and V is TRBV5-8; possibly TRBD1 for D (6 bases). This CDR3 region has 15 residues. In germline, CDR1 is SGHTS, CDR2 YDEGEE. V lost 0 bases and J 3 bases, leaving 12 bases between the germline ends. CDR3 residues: CASSLVRRDKETQYF. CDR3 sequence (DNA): TGTGCCAGCAGCTTGGTGAGACGGGACAAAGAGACCCAGTACTTC.

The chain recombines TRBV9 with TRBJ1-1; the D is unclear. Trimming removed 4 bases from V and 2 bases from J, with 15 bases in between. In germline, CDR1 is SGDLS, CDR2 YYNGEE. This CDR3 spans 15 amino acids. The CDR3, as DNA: TGTGCCAGCAGCCCCGAGTGGGCTTACAACACTGAAGCTTTCTTT. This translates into CASSPEWAYNTEAFF. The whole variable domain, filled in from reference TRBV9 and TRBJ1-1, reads DSGVTQTPKHLITATGQRVTLRCSPRSGDLSVYWYQQSLDQGLQFLIQYYNGEERAKGNILERFSAQQFPDLHSELNLSSLELGDSALYFCASSPEWAYNTEAFFGQGTRLTVV.

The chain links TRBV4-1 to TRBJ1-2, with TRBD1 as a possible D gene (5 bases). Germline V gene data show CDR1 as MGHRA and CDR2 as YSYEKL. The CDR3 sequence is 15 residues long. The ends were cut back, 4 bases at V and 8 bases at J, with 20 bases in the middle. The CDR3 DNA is TGCGCCAGCAGCCTCCCACGCGGAACGGGGGAGGGCTACACCTTC. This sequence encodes CASSLPRGTGEGYTF.